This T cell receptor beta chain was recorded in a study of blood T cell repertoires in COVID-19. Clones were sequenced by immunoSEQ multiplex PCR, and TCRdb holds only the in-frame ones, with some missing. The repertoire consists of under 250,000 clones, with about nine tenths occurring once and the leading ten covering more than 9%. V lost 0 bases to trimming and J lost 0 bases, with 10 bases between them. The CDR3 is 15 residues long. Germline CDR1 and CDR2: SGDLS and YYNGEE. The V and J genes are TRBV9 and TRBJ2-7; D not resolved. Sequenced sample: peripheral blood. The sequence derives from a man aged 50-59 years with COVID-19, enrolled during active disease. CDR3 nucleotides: TGTGCCAGCAGCGTAGGAGCCGTCCCCTCCTACGAGCAGTACTTC. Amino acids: CASSVGAVPSYEQYF.